This is a list of T cell receptor beta chains from one sample in a study of T-cell reconstitution after alpha-beta-depleted transplantation in children. TCRdb re-derived calls from the PCR reads in MiXCR, one entry per CDR3 protein. The sample yields fewer than 250,000 distinct CDR3 sequences, around a sixth seen once. The sequencing here drew on PBMCs, mostly from graft donor cells, taken 360 days after TCRalphabeta/CD19-depleted stem cell transplant. The origin of the receptors is a male patient aged 2-15 years who had a stem cell transplant for acute lymphoblastic leukemia, so the T cells may come from the graft donor. CDR3s include the opening cysteine and the closing phenylalanine or tryptophan. Each record gives: D gene, J gene, V gene, CDR3 length, clone size, CDR3 protein, CDR3 DNA. The D gene is left open where the match is weak. A row's size may be missing; if present it is once, few, many or a size class.

NA | TRBJ2-1 | TRBV9 | 14 | few | CASSVFSLGNEQFF | TGTGCCAGCAGCGTATTTAGCTTAGGCAATGAGCAGTTCTTC
NA | TRBJ2-3 | TRBV20-1 | 13 | NA | CSASYGATDTQYF | TGCAGTGCTAGCTACGGGGCAACAGATACGCAGTATTTT
NA | TRBJ2-3 | TRBV20-1 | 11 | many | CRIPPLGTQYF | TGCAGAATTCCCCCCCTTGGTACGCAGTATTTT
TRBD2 | TRBJ2-3 | TRBV11-2 | 16 | few | CASSLEWRGGWDTQYF | TGTGCCAGCAGCTTAGAATGGCGGGGGGGCTGGGATACGCAGTATTTT
NA | TRBJ2-4 | TRBV28 | 12 | NA | CASSSIGSIQYF | TGTGCCAGCAGTTCAATTGGTTCCATTCAGTACTTC
NA | TRBJ2-5 | TRBV21-1 | 14 | NA | CASFGTGRIETQYF | TGTGCCAGCTTCGGGACAGGGAGGATAGAGACCCAGTACTTC
NA | TRBJ1-3 | TRBV6-2/TRBV6-3 | 13 | few | CASSYSAGNTIYF | TGTGCCAGCAGTTATTCAGCCGGAAACACCATATATTTT
NA | TRBJ2-3 | TRBV12-1 | 19 | once | CASSFEMASGRSSTDTQYF | TGTGCCAGCAGCTTTGAGATGGCTAGCGGGAGATCGAGCACAGATACGCAGTATTTT
NA | TRBJ2-7 | TRBV7-2 | 14 | few | CASSLWQGPYEQYF | TGTGCCAGCAGCTTGTGGCAGGGACCCTACGAGCAGTACTTC
TRBD2 | TRBJ2-3 | TRBV12-3/TRBV12-4 | 13 | NA | CASRPGTSVTQYF | TGTGCCAGCAGACCCGGGACTAGTGTTACGCAGTATTTT
NA | TRBJ1-2 | TRBV27 | 13 | few | CASSLSRGDGYTF | TGTGCCAGCAGTTTATCCAGGGGTGATGGCTACACCTTC
TRBD1 | TRBJ2-7 | TRBV6-5 | 15 | NA | CASSYVGTGGRGQCF | TGTGCCAGCAGTTACGTGGGGACAGGGGGCCGCGGGCAGTGCTTC
TRBD2 | TRBJ2-1 | TRBV11-2 | 16 | NA | CASSFRREGPYNEQFF | TGTGCCAGCAGCTTTCGGCGGGAGGGCCCCTACAATGAGCAGTTCTTC
NA | TRBJ2-5 | TRBV6-7 | 15 | few | CASSYRRDVVETQYF | TGTGCCAGCAGTTACCGCCGGGACGTTGTGGAGACCCAGTACTTC
NA | TRBJ1-1 | TRBV7-2 | 14 | few | CASSFGRGRTEAFF | TGTGCCAGCAGCTTCGGCAGGGGTCGGACTGAAGCTTTCTTT
NA | TRBJ2-7 | TRBV29-1 | 14 | NA | CSVEEEGQSYEQYF | TGCAGCGTTGAAGAGGAGGGACAGAGCTACGAGCAGTACTTC
NA | TRBJ2-3 | TRBV30 | 14 | few | CAWSGGTPSDTQYF | TGTGCCTGGAGTGGTGGGACACCATCAGATACGCAGTATTTT
NA | TRBJ2-3 | TRBV7-2 | 16 | NA | CASSRGTGLLTDTQYF | TGTGCCAGCAGTAGGGGAACGGGACTTCTCACAGATACGCAGTATTTT
TRBD1 | TRBJ1-1 | TRBV7-6 | 18 | NA | CASSLGDKTGVMETEAFF | TGTGCCAGCAGCTTAGGCGATAAGACAGGGGTGATGGAGACTGAAGCTTTCTTT
TRBD2 | TRBJ2-5 | TRBV6-2/TRBV6-3 | 15 | NA | CASSYFKRGWETQYF | TGTGCCAGCAGTTACTTCAAGCGGGGGTGGGAGACCCAGTACTTC
NA | TRBJ1-1 | TRBV6-5 | 15 | NA | CASSYSGQGSTEAFF | TGTGCCAGCAGTTACTCGGGGCAGGGATCCACTGAAGCTTTCTTT
NA | TRBJ1-1 | TRBV29-1 | 13 | NA | CSAYQGMGTEAFF | TGCAGCGCTTACCAGGGGATGGGCACTGAAGCTTTCTTT
TRBD1 | TRBJ2-3 | TRBV20-1 | 13 | many | CSAGDRGTDTQYF | TGCAGTGCTGGGGACAGGGGCACAGATACGCAGTATTTT